This T cell receptor beta chain was found in a study of blood T cell repertoires in COVID-19. Overall study context: Acute and convalescent COVID-19 samples came from the United States, Italy and Spain. T cells, B-cell-depleted T cells, or PBMCs provided the cDNA or gDNA that served as material.

In the original workflow: By means of reference gene primer amplification, nucleated cell counts were estimated. Data came from immunoSEQ multiplex PCR; TCRdb stores just in-frame clones and leaves some out. The DNA was the basis for D and trimming; V, J and clone size are from that table. The sample shows hundreds of thousands of clones, 75% to 90% of them seen only once. Germline V gene lookup returns CDR1 LGHDT and CDR2 YNNKEL (reference sequence). This CDR3 region has 13 residues. The V end lost 5 bases, the J end lost 6 bases, and 11 bases lay between the germline ends. The V gene is TRBV3-1 (or the pseudogene TRBV3-2), the J gene TRBJ2-1; D is perhaps TRBD2 (6 bases). The specimen sequenced was peripheral blood. This sequence was found in a woman aged 70-85 years with active or convalescent COVID-19. CDR3: CASSSTSFNEQFF. Here the CDR3 DNA reads TGTGCCAGCAGCTCAACTAGCTTCAATGAGCAGTTCTTC.